This is a list of T cell receptor beta chains from one sample in a study of radiotherapy plus CTLA-4 blockade in lung cancer. Method: immunoSEQ multiplex PCR; TCRdb's copy keeps in-frame clones and lacks some. The profile covers roughly 58,000 clones, with roughly four fifths appearing a single time and about 6.1% taken by the ten largest. Sequenced here: peripheral blood, sampled from a patient treated with radiotherapy plus ipilimumab. Every receptor here comes from a human donor with non-small cell lung cancer whose response to radiotherapy plus ipilimumab could not be evaluated. Each CDR3 is given with its conserved first and last residue. The D gene is left open where the match is weak. Size values are once, few and many counts, or a class for expanded clones, and some rows have none.

>TRBJ2-5|.|.|TRBV10-3
TGTGCCTACCGACAGGACCCCCAAGAGACCCAGTACTTC
CAYRQDPQETQYF
>TRBJ2-6|.|.|TRBV7-2
TGTGCCAGCAGCCTAAGACAACACTCTGGGGCCAACGTCCTGACTTTC
CASSLRQHSGANVLTF
>TRBJ2-7|TRBD1|.|TRBV27
TGTGCCAGCAGTTCCCACGGACAGGGACGGGAGCAGTACTTC
CASSSHGQGREQYF
>TRBJ2-7|TRBD2|once|TRBV19
TGTGCCAGTAGTATGCCGGGACTAGGCGTCTACGAGCAGTACTTC
CASSMPGLGVYEQYF
>TRBJ1-2|.|.|TRBV5-4
TGTGCCAGCAGCTTGGCCGCAGGGATTAACTATGGCTACACCTTC
CASSLAAGINYGYTF
>TRBJ1-2|.|.|TRBV19
TGTGCCAGTAGTGACAGACGCCTCTTAGATGATGGCTACACCTTC
CASSDRRLLDDGYTF
>TRBJ1-4|.|.|TRBV2
TGTGCCAGCAGGAGAGACAGAGACAATGAAAAACTGTTTTTT
CASRRDRDNEKLFF
>TRBJ1-3|.|once|TRBV6-5
TGTGCCAGCAGTTACTCTCCCAGACAAGGGGACACCATATATTTT
CASSYSPRQGDTIYF
>TRBJ1-1|.|.|TRBV7-9
TGTGCCAGCAGCTCCATTGCGGGTCGGACCACTGAAGCTTTCTTT
CASSSIAGRTTEAFF
>TRBJ1-1|.|.|TRBV7-9
TGTGCCAGCAGCCATGCCTGGCAGTTGAACACTGAAGCTTTCTTT
CASSHAWQLNTEAFF
>TRBJ2-1|TRBD2|.|TRBV6-1
TGTGCCAGCAGTGTTGCTACTAGCGGGAGGTCAAATGAGCAGTTCTTC
CASSVATSGRSNEQFF
>TRBJ2-7|.|.|TRBV5-4
TGTGCCAGCAGCTTGGATCCTAAACGCTCCTCCGAGCAGTACTTC
CASSLDPKRSSEQYF
>TRBJ1-6|TRBD1|.|TRBV9
TGTGCCAGCAGCTCGACAGGGTATAATTCACCCCTCCACTTT
CASSSTGYNSPLHF
>TRBJ1-2|.|.|TRBV4-3
TGCGCCAGCAGCCACGGGATGGAGGACTATGGCTACACCTTC
CASSHGMEDYGYTF
>TRBJ1-2|TRBD1|.|TRBV18
TGTGCCAGCTCACCCCCGGTCAGGGGGAATGGCTACACCTTC
CASSPPVRGNGYTF
>TRBJ2-7|.|.|TRBV28
TGTGCCAGCAGCCGACGGGTGGGAGGAGCCCGCTTCTACGAGCAGTACTTC
CASSRRVGGARFYEQYF
>TRBJ2-7|TRBD2|.|TRBV29-1
TGCAGCGTCCTCGGGAGGCCCTCCTACGAGCAGTACTTC
CSVLGRPSYEQYF
>TRBJ2-1|TRBD2|.|TRBV30
TGTGCCTGGAGTCCCCCGGGGGGACTCCCCCGTGGAGAGCAGTTCTTC
CAWSPPGGLPRGEQFF
>TRBJ1-3|TRBD1|.|TRBV28
TGTGCCAGCAGTTTAAATCCCCGTTCGACAGGGGGAAACACCATATATTTT
CASSLNPRSTGGNTIYF
>TRBJ2-7|TRBD1|.|TRBV19
TGTGCCAGTAGTATCTCGACAGGGATCCACGAGCAGTACTTC
CASSISTGIHEQYF
>TRBJ2-1|TRBD2|.|TRBV29-1
TGCAGCGTTGGCTCTAGCGGGAAATACAATGAGCAGTTCTTC
CSVGSSGKYNEQFF
>TRBJ1-2|.|.|TRBV5-1
TGCGCCAGCAGCTTGGGAGCGGATGGCTACACCTTC
CASSLGADGYTF
>TRBJ1-1|TRBD1|.|TRBV19
TGTGCCAGTAGCCTACAGGGGGCGTTGAACACTGAAGCTTTCTTT
CASSLQGALNTEAFF
>TRBJ1-2|.|once|TRBV4-3
TGCGCCAGCAGCCAAGACAGGGGCGAGCACTATGGCTACACCTTC
CASSQDRGEHYGYTF
>TRBJ2-1|.|.|TRBV9
TGTGCCAGCAGCGTGGCTGGGCCCAATGAGCAGTTCTTC
CASSVAGPNEQFF
>TRBJ1-2|TRBD1|few|TRBV27
TGTGCCAGCAGGCGGACAGGGAGGTATGGCTACACCTTC
CASRRTGRYGYTF
>TRBJ1-5|TRBD1|.|TRBV6-5
TGTGCCAGCAGTCCCGACAGGGGGGAGGATCAGCCCCAGCATTTT
CASSPDRGEDQPQHF
>TRBJ2-7|.|.|TRBV4-3
TGCGCCAGCAGCCAACTGCCGGGGAGCTCCTACGAGCAGTACTTC
CASSQLPGSSYEQYF
>TRBJ2-2|TRBD2|.|TRBV7-9
TGTGCCAGCAGCCTGGCCCGCGGGGGGGCTCCGAACACCGGGGAGCTGTTTTTT
CASSLARGGAPNTGELFF
>TRBJ1-2|.|.|TRBV7-2
TGTGCCAGCAGCCTAAAACAGGGAAGGGATGGCTACACCTTC
CASSLKQGRDGYTF
>TRBJ2-3|TRBD1|.|TRBV19
TGTGCCAGTAGTCAGCTACAGGGGGCGAGGGGGGGAGAGACGCAGTATTTT
CASSQLQGARGGETQYF
>TRBJ1-4|.|.|TRBV18
TGTGCCAGCTCACCATGGGACACAGGAGCAACTAATGAAAAACTGTTTTTT
CASSPWDTGATNEKLFF
>TRBJ1-2|TRBD1|once|TRBV5-1
TGCGCCAGCAGCTTTCGGAGGGACAGGGGAAGCTACACCTTC
CASSFRRDRGSYTF
>TRBJ2-5|TRBD2|.|TRBV7-2
TGTGCCAGCAGCCTAGGGACTACGAAAGAGACCCAGTACTTC
CASSLGTTKETQYF
>TRBJ2-5|.|.|TRBV28
TGTGGTAGCGGACTACAAGAGACCCAGTACTTC
CGSGLQETQYF
>TRBJ2-7|.|few|TRBV7-9
TGTGCCAGCAGCCCCCTCGCGTTCGAGCAGTACTTC
CASSPLAFEQYF
>TRBJ2-1|TRBD1|.|TRBV2
TGTGCCAGCAGCCTCCAGCCGGGACAGGCGTACAATGAGCAGTTCTTC
CASSLQPGQAYNEQFF
>TRBJ1-5|.|.|TRBV6-1
TGTGCCAGCAGTGAAAGGCAGGGCAATCAGCCCCAGCATTTT
CASSERQGNQPQHF
>TRBJ2-7|TRBD2|few|TRBV25-1
TGTGCCAGCAGTGAATCGGGGGGTCGGAACTACGAGCAGTACTTC
CASSESGGRNYEQYF
>TRBJ2-7|.|.|TRBV18
TGTGCCAGCTCACCAGAGGGAAGCGGCGAGCAGTACTTC
CASSPEGSGEQYF
>TRBJ1-1|.|.|TRBV19
TGTGCCAGTAGTATCAACTCGAACACTGAAGCTTTCTTT
CASSINSNTEAFF
>TRBJ1-1|.|.|TRBV5-4
TGTGCCAGCAGCTTGTACAGGGCTGAAGCTTTCTTT
CASSLYRAEAFF
>TRBJ2-7|TRBD1|.|TRBV10-3
TGTGCCATCAGTGCAGGACAGGGTTCGACCCCCTACGAGCAGTACTTC
CAISAGQGSTPYEQYF
>TRBJ2-5|.|.|TRBV7-6
TGTGCCAGCAGCTCAGAATTTAGCGGTTCACCTCGACGGGCCACCCAAGAGACCCAGTACTTC
CASSSEFSGSPRRATQETQYF
>TRBJ1-2|.|.|TRBV27
TGTGCCAGCAGTTTAAATCGGGGTGACTATGGCTACACCTTC
CASSLNRGDYGYTF
>TRBJ1-1|.|.|TRBV2
TGTGCCAGCAGTGAATTAGAGAACACTGAAGCTTTCTTT
CASSELENTEAFF
>TRBJ2-7|.|.|TRBV11-2
TGTGCCAGCAGCTCACAGGATTCCGAGCAGTACTTC
CASSSQDSEQYF
>TRBJ2-7|.|.|TRBV10-1
TGCGCCAGCAGTGAGTCGGGGAGCCCGGACGAGCAGTACTTC
CASSESGSPDEQYF
>TRBJ1-1|TRBD1|.|TRBV4-3
TGCGCCAGCAGCAAGGGGGCCAGCATGAACACTGAAGCTTTCTTT
CASSKGASMNTEAFF
>TRBJ2-7|.|.|TRBV28
TGTGCCAGCAGTATTTCAGGGTGGGGGGTCTCCTACGAGCAGTACTTC
CASSISGWGVSYEQYF
>TRBJ2-7|.|large|TRBV25-1
TGTGCCAGCAGTGACGGGGACTTCACCTACGAGCAGTACTTC
CASSDGDFTYEQYF
>TRBJ1-1|TRBD1|.|TRBV7-2
TGTGCCAGCAGGTCAGGGGGCCCCGGCACTGAAGCTTTCTTT
CASRSGGPGTEAFF
>TRBJ2-7|TRBD2|medium-sized|TRBV12-5
TGTGCTAGTGGTTTGGTAAGACTAGCGGGAGATATCTACGAGCAGTACTTC
CASGLVRLAGDIYEQYF